This T cell receptor beta chain stems from a study of shared clonotypes between healthy human individuals. Study-level points and caveats: Naive CD4 clonotypes overlapped across a few donors at approximately 5.5%.

TCRdb keeps only in-frame clones here, not all; method: immunoSEQ multiplex PCR. This table holds roughly 660,000 clones, 90% found once. Notes on this clone: The antigen is unknown.

The clonotype was recovered from a man aged 18 to 30 in good health. Some clones in this sample may be carry-over from other donors' samples. Sequenced input: memory CD8+ T cells from PBMCs. Subset described: CD45RO+ cells pooled with CCR7-negative TemRA cells.

CDR3 loop: CASSSRYNGEGQISYEQYF. In DNA, the CDR3 is TGTGCCAGCAGCTCCCGCTATAATGGGGAGGGTCAAATCTCCTACGAGCAGTACTTC. This chain connects TRBV7-2 to TRBJ2-7; 7 bases match TRBD2. Trimming cost V 4 bases and J 0 bases; bases outside gene matches: 18. CDR1 and CDR2 (germline): SGHTA, FQGNSA. The CDR3 spans 19 residues.